A single sample is the source of the 32 T cell receptor beta chains below, sequenced in a study of T cell repertoires in cytomegalovirus infection. TCRdb re-called the reads through MiXCR, storing one row per CDR3 protein. The table includes 300,000 or so distinct CDR3 sequences, more than 20% detected once. Sample: PBMCs. The receptors shown here come from a human donor in good health (CMV status not recorded). Some clones in this sample may be carry-over from other donors' samples.

This clonotype was picked up many times. CDR3 bases: TGTGCCAGCAGCTATAGAGCGGGACAGGGATTCTCCTACGAGCAGTACTTC. Translation gives CASSYRAGQGFSYEQYF. The chain couples TRBV7-2 to TRBJ2-7; 9 nucleotides line up with TRBD1. CDR1 is SGHTA and CDR2 is FQGNSA in the germline V gene. The CDR3 spans 17 residues. With 4 bases clipped from V and 0 bases from J, the junction kept 10 bases outside the gene matches.

Concerning this clonotype itself: A read error may explain this, as a much larger clone is one base away. The chain combines TRBV7-2 with TRBJ2-5; perhaps TRBD2 as D (7 bases). V was shortened by 3 bases and J by 4 bases, with 15 bases between the two germline ends. The germline gives CDR1 SGHTA, CDR2 FQGNSA. The CDR3 length is 15 residues. This chain's CDR3 is CASSLDGGRAETQYF. The CDR3 coding sequence is TGTGCCAGCAGCTTGGACGGGGGGCGCGCAGAGACCCAGTACTTC.

The chain employs TRBV20-1 and TRBJ2-5; D might be TRBD2 (7 bases). V was clipped by 1 base and J by 4 bases, with 13 bases between them. This CDR3 has 14 amino acids. Germline V lookup: CDR1 DFQATT, CDR2 SNEGSKA (reference sequence). CDR3 region: CSARVGGAPETQYF. CDR3 nucleotide sequence: TGCAGTGCTAGAGTTGGGGGGGCCCCAGAGACCCAGTACTTC.

This chain links TRBV28 with TRBJ1-4; 8 positions agree with TRBD1. Germline lookup yields CDR1 MDHEN and CDR2 SYDVKM. This CDR3 is 15 amino acids long. V shed 5 bases and J 5 bases; nucleotides not matched to a gene: 7. Here the CDR3 DNA reads TGTGCCAGCAGTACCCCGGGACAGGTCAATGAAAAACTGTTTTTT. Its translation: CASSTPGQVNEKLFF.

The V and J genes are TRBV6-6 and TRBJ2-2; maybe TRBD1 (6 bases). There are 12 residues in the CDR3. V lost 11 bases and J 0 bases, leaving 7 bases between the germline ends. CDR1 and CDR2 (germline): MNHNY, SVGAGI (reference sequence). The CDR3, as DNA: TGTGCCGGGACATCGAACACCGGGGAGCTGTTTTTT. Translating gives CAGTSNTGELFF.

This chain connects TRBV2 to TRBJ1-1; D call uncertain. V lost 7 bases, J lost 11 bases, and 14 bases lay in between. CDR1 SNHLY and CDR2 FYNNEI come from the germline V gene. The CDR3 length is 11 residues. The CDR3, as DNA: TGTGCCAGCAAATCGCCCCGGATGGCTTTCTTT. It translates to CASKSPRMAFF.

This clonotype was seen many times. The chain uses TRBV7-2 and TRBJ2-2; TRBD2 aligns across 13 bases. Germline CDR1 is SGHTA and CDR2 is FQGNSA. The V and J ends lost 5 bases and 6 bases, in that order; junction bases with no gene match: 6. The CDR3 totals 16 residues. As DNA, the CDR3 is TGTGCCAGCAGCCGCGGACTAGCGGGAGTCTCCGGGGAGCTGTTTTTT. It translates to CASSRGLAGVSGELFF.

The sample holds a few counts of this clonotype. The chain carries TRBV6-1 and TRBJ1-1; 7 bases agree with TRBD1. The CDR3 spans 14 residues. The germline CDR1 and CDR2 sequences are MNHNS and SASEGT. After removal of 6 bases from V and 0 bases from J, the junction contained 4 bases not matched to a gene. CDR3 loop: CASRGQNMNTEAFF. The CDR3 nucleotides are TGTGCCAGCAGGGGACAGAACATGAACACTGAAGCTTTCTTT.

The chain links TRBV20-1 to TRBJ2-6; D not resolved. Germline V CDR1 and CDR2: DFQATT, SNEGSKA (reference sequence). V was cut by 5 bases and J by 4 bases, with 12 bases left in between. The CDR3 length is 14 residues. CDR3: CSALRVQGANVLTF. The CDR3 bases are TGCAGTGCTCTTAGGGTCCAAGGGGCCAACGTCCTGACTTTC.

The chain combines TRBV20-1 with TRBJ2-5; the D is unclear. The CDR3 has 13 amino acids. V was shortened by 6 bases and J by 2 bases, with 13 bases between the two germline ends. Per germline, CDR1 DFQATT and CDR2 SNEGSKA (reference sequence). In DNA form, the CDR3 reads TGCAGTGCAAGATCCGGGTTACAAGAGACCCAGTACTTC. Translation: CSARSGLQETQYF.

This clonotype was picked up many times. The chain couples TRBV10-3 to TRBJ2-1; D is unresolved. Trimming left V 5 bases short and J 4 bases short, with 9 bases between. In germline, CDR1 is ENHRY, CDR2 SYGVKD. This CDR3 has 13 amino acids. The CDR3 nucleotides read TGTGCCATCAGTATCTACAAATACAATGAGCAGTTCTTC. Translation gives CAISIYKYNEQFF.

For the CDR3, the DNA is TGTGCCATCAGTGAGTATCAAGCGGGAGAGACAGATACGCAGTATTTT. It specifies CAISEYQAGETDTQYF. This chain connects TRBV10-3 to TRBJ2-3, with 8 positions matching TRBD2. Per germline, CDR1 ENHRY and CDR2 SYGVKD. V was clipped by 1 base and J by 3 bases; unmatched bases: 6. The CDR3 has 16 amino acids.

There are a few counts of this clonotype. The chain joins TRBV11-2 to TRBJ1-1; maybe TRBD1 (6 bases). CDR1 SGHAT and CDR2 FQNNGV come from the germline V gene. V was clipped by 4 bases and J by 4 bases, with 13 bases between them. The CDR3 runs 14 residues. The CDR3: CASSYGGAGTEAFF. The CDR3 nucleotides read TGTGCCAGCAGCTACGGGGGGGCGGGCACTGAAGCTTTCTTT.

The chain combines TRBV7-9 with TRBJ1-1; 9 bases align to TRBD1. The ends lost 5 bases at V and 4 bases at J; junction bases unmatched: 8. Looked up from germline, CDR1 is SEHNR and CDR2 is FQNEAQ (reference sequence). The CDR3 has 15 residues. The CDR3 reads CASSPRQGVGTEAFF. In DNA, the CDR3 is TGTGCCAGCAGCCCCCGACAGGGGGTGGGCACTGAAGCTTTCTTT.

This chain joins TRBV20-1 and TRBJ2-3; D may be TRBD2 (5 bases). Germline V gene sequence: CDR1 DFQATT, CDR2 SNEGSKA (reference sequence). This CDR3 has 15 amino acids. Trimming left V 4 bases short and J 3 bases short, with 17 bases between. The DNA for the CDR3 is TGCAGTGCTATCCCCATGCAGGAGGCGACAGATACGCAGTATTTT. The encoded protein is CSAIPMQEATDTQYF.

This sequence joins TRBV7-9 and TRBJ2-2; 11 bases are a match to TRBD1. This CDR3 is 17 amino acids long. Trimming at V came to 10 bases and at J to 5 bases, leaving 15 bases not matched to a gene. Per the germline V gene, CDR1 is SEHNR and CDR2 is FQNEAQ (reference sequence). The CDR3 loop is CATSTKDRGHRTGELFF. For the CDR3, the DNA is TGTGCCACATCGACCAAGGACAGGGGGCATCGGACCGGGGAGCTGTTTTTT.

This clonotype occurred a few times. The V call is TRBV7-2, the J call TRBJ2-5; D is unresolved. The V gene's germline CDR1 is SGHTA and CDR2 FQGNSA. The CDR3 totals 12 residues. The V end lost 6 bases, the J end lost 2 bases, and 7 bases lay between the germline ends. CDR3 region: CASRRSQETQYF. The CDR3 DNA reads as TGTGCCAGCAGACGGTCTCAAGAGACCCAGTACTTC. The whole variable domain, remainder taken from reference TRBV7-2 and TRBJ2-5, is GAGVSQSPSNKVTEKGKDVELRCDPISGHTALYWYRQSLGQGLEFLIYFQGNSAPDKSGLPSDRFSAERTGGSVSTLTIQRTQQEDSAVYLCASRRSQETQYFGPGTRLLVL.

The CDR3 bases are TGTGCCAGCACCCTTGTAATTGGGCACGGGGAGCTGTTTTTT. Translating gives CASTLVIGHGELFF. The chain links TRBV12-3 or TRBV12-4 to TRBJ2-2; D is unresolved. This CDR3 is 14 amino acids long. V was pared by 7 bases and J by 7 bases, with 16 bases between.

In this sample, this clonotype turned up a few times. The chain carries TRBV30 and TRBJ1-5; TRBD1 might be the D (6 bases). CDR3 length equals 14 residues. V shed 1 base and J shed 11 bases, with 18 bases lying between them. Germline CDR1 GTSNPN, CDR2 SVGIG (reference sequence). Written as DNA, the CDR3 is TGTGCCTGGAGTGAGGCAGGGGCCCTCGGGACCCAGCATTTT. Translation gives CAWSEAGALGTQHF. The variable domain in full, with the rest retrieved from reference TRBV30 and TRBJ1-5, is SQTIHQWPATLVQPVGSPLSLECTVEGTSNPNLYWYRQAAGRGLQLLFYSVGIGQISSEVPQNLSASRPQDRQFILSSKKLLLSDSGFYLCAWSEAGALGTQHFGDGTRLSIL.

The chain carries TRBV12-3 or TRBV12-4 and TRBJ2-7; 7 positions match TRBD2. The CDR3 is 14 amino acids. V lost 5 bases, J lost 2 bases, and 6 bases stayed unmatched. As DNA, the CDR3 is TGTGCCAGCAGTGGCCTAGCGGAGACCTACGAGCAGTACTTC. Translated, it gives CASSGLAETYEQYF.

As DNA, the CDR3 is TGTGCCAGCTGGGGAGCCCCCCAGACCCAGTACTTC. Translation: CASWGAPQTQYF. The chain couples TRBV28 to TRBJ2-5; possibly TRBD2 for D (5 bases). The germline gives CDR1 MDHEN, CDR2 SYDVKM. The germline V and J ends were trimmed by 8 bases and 6 bases, with 13 bases remaining between them. The CDR3 runs 12 residues. The full variable domain, in which reference TRBV28 and TRBJ2-5 provide the parts outside the CDR3, is DVKVTQSSRYLVKRTGEKVFLECVQDMDHENMFWYRQDPGLGLRLIYFSYDVKMKEKGDIPEGYSVSREKKERFSLILESASTNQTSMYLCASWGAPQTQYFGPGTRLLVL.

This clonotype was recorded many times. The chain couples TRBV7-3 to TRBJ2-6; either TRBD1 or TRBD2 may supply D (5 bases each). Germline V lookup: CDR1 SGHTA, CDR2 FQGTGA. The CDR3 has 20 amino acids. V dropped 2 bases and J dropped 0 bases, with 20 bases sitting between them. CDR3: CASSLWGTGAADSGANVLTF. For the CDR3, the DNA is TGTGCCAGCAGCTTATGGGGTACCGGGGCAGCCGACTCTGGGGCCAACGTCCTGACTTTC.

V is TRBV5-1 and J is TRBJ2-3; perhaps TRBD2 as D (5 bases). This CDR3 has 14 residues. The V end lost 2 bases, the J end lost 4 bases, and 11 bases lay between the germline ends. The germline V gene encodes CDR1 SGHRS and CDR2 YFSETQ. CDR3 bases: TGCGCCAGCAGCTTACGGGAAAGGGCAGATACGCAGTATTTT. This sequence encodes CASSLRERADTQYF.

This clonotype showed up many times. This chain links TRBV7-2 with TRBJ2-5; D is uncertain. This CDR3 has 13 residues. Germline CDR1 is SGHTA and CDR2 is FQGNSA. With 4 bases removed from V and 5 bases from J, the gap between germline ends came to 11 bases. The CDR3 loop reads CASSSSRLETQYF. CDR3 DNA sequence: TGTGCCAGCAGCTCATCTAGGTTGGAGACCCAGTACTTC.

This clonotype appeared many times. CDR3 nucleotides: TGTGCCAGCAGCGTGGACAGGCTTAAGACAGATACGCAGTATTTT. Its protein product is CASSVDRLKTDTQYF. V is TRBV6-1 and J is TRBJ2-3, with 7 bases matching TRBD1. Germline CDR1 and CDR2: MNHNS and SASEGT. V was pared by 6 bases and J by 3 bases, with 9 bases of the junction left unmatched. The CDR3 is made up of 15 amino acids.

This clonotype was counted ten times or more. The junction and the germline gene differ at one end; a read error may be behind it. The V call is TRBV4-1, the J call TRBJ1-4; D is unclear. CDR3 length: 8 residues. Germline loops: CDR1 MGHRA, CDR2 YSYEKL. The CDR3 region is CASSQGIF. DNA for the CDR3: TGCGCCAGCAGCCAAGGGATCTTT.

The V and J genes are TRBV19 and TRBJ1-2; 8 bases are a match to TRBD1. CDR1 and CDR2 (germline): LNHDA, SQIVND (reference sequence). The junction had 12 bases not matched to a gene; V was cut back by 7 bases and J by 5 bases. The CDR3 totals 15 residues. The CDR3 loop is CASMVSGQVPYGYTF. The CDR3 region has the DNA TGTGCCAGTATGGTCTCGGGACAGGTACCTTATGGCTACACCTTC.

This clonotype was observed a few times. V and J are TRBV28 and TRBJ1-4; weak D call: TRBD1 (5 bases). This CDR3 is 13 amino acids long. The germline V gene encodes CDR1 MDHEN and CDR2 SYDVKM. The germline V and J ends were trimmed by 3 bases and 8 bases, with 10 bases remaining between them. The CDR3 reads CASSFLGHEKLFF. For the CDR3, the DNA is TGTGCCAGCAGTTTCTTGGGGCACGAAAAACTGTTTTTT.

The sample holds a few counts of this clonotype. The V gene is TRBV5-6, the J gene TRBJ2-1; TRBD1 might be the D (5 bases). The germline gives CDR1 SGHDT, CDR2 YYEEEE. This CDR3 has 18 amino acids. The V gene lost 0 bases and the J gene lost 0 bases, with 16 bases spanning the gap. CDR3 amino acids: CASSLGWGVTSSYNEQFF. CDR3 DNA sequence: TGTGCCAGCAGCTTGGGTTGGGGCGTCACGAGCTCCTACAATGAGCAGTTCTTC.

V usage is TRBV3-1 and J usage is TRBJ2-2; 8 bases are a match to TRBD2. Trimming at V came to 5 bases and at J to 0 bases, leaving 14 bases not matched to a gene. Germline lookup yields CDR1 LGHDT and CDR2 YNNKEL (reference sequence). The CDR3 has 19 amino acids. CDR3 nucleotide sequence: TGTGCCAGCAGCTCCGATACGGGACTAGTCGTCTCGAACACCGGGGAGCTGTTTTTT. Protein product: CASSSDTGLVVSNTGELFF.

The table lists this clonotype with a few counts. This CDR3 is CATSRDLLGGAFYNEQFF. The CDR3 DNA follows: TGTGCCACCAGCAGAGATCTATTAGGGGGGGCCTTCTACAATGAGCAGTTCTTC. The chain couples TRBV15 to TRBJ2-1; D perhaps matches TRBD2 (7 bases). Trimming cost V 0 bases and J 3 bases, with 18 bases left between them. CDR1 LNHNV and CDR2 YYDKDF come from the germline V gene (reference sequence). CDR3 length: 18 amino acids.

This sequence joins TRBV20-1 and TRBJ2-1, with 9 bases fitting TRBD2. The germline V gene encodes CDR1 DFQATT and CDR2 SNEGSKA (reference sequence). With 6 bases clipped from V and 8 bases from J, the junction kept 8 bases outside the gene matches. This CDR3 has 13 residues. The CDR3, as DNA: TGCAGTGCGTCGGGACTAGCCGGCTATGAGCAGTTCTTC. Its protein is CSASGLAGYEQFF.